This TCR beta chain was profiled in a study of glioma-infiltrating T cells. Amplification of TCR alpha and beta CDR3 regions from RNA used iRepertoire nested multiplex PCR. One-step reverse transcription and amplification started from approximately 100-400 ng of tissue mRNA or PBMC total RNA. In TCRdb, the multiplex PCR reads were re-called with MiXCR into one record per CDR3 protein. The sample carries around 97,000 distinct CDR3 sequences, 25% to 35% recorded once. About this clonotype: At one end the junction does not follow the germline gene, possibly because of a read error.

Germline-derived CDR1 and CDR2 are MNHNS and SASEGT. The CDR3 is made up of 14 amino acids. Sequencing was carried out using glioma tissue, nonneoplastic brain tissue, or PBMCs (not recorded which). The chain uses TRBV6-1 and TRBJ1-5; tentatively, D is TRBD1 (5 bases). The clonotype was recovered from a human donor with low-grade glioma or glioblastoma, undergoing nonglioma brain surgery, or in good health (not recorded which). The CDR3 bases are TGTGCCAGCAGTCAGAAAGGGGACCATCAGCCCCAACATTTT. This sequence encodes CASSQKGDHQPQHF.